This record concerns one T cell receptor (beta chain) sequence. The antigen is not known. Germline CDR1 is MNHNS and CDR2 is SASEGT. This CDR3 is built from 13 residues. The ends were cut back, 5 bases at V and 4 bases at J, with 11 bases in the middle. The data originate from a study of OX40 agonist ivuxolimab in advanced cancers. Study as a whole: Participants averaged 60 years of age (range about 23 to 79) and were around 80% male. Anti-PD-1, anti-PD-L1 or anti-CTLA-4 therapy given earlier was allowed, and approximately 40% had some.

Whole-study results and caveats: Some nonresponders additionally presented with little normalized T-cell clonal expansion. Clonal expansion was seen in CD4+ and CD8+ blood T cells by week 6 at 0.1 to 3.0 mg/kg.

Here immunoSEQ multiplex PCR was the method, and the copy in TCRdb shows in-frame clones only, minus some. This sample has around 20,000 clones; 88% occur once, and the top ten carry 31%. The chain has TRBV6-1 and TRBJ1-1; D is uncertain. Source: CD4+ or CD8+ T cells sorted from blood, taken in a trial of the OX40 agonist ivuxolimab. The TCR originated in an adult with an advanced solid tumor such as melanoma, head and neck, liver or kidney cancer. CDR3 coding DNA: TGTGCCAGCAGTTTCGAGGAGGGCACTGAAGCTTTCTTT. This translates into CASSFEEGTEAFF.